The clone carrying this T cell receptor beta chain turned up a few times. Its antigen is still unknown. TCR cDNA was made by 5'RACE template switching, adding a universal primer site and UMIs. TCRdb re-called the 5' RACE reads through MiXCR, storing one row per CDR3 protein. The table shows some 560,000 distinct CDR3 sequences, with approximately 16% occurring only once. This entry comes from a study of T cells after yellow fever vaccination. Study-wide findings and caveats: Re-detected after boosting: most primary clones, 96% of CD4 and under 90% of CD8.

Per germline, CDR1 KGHSH and CDR2 LQKENI. Trimming removed 6 bases at V and 1 base at J, with 12 bases between. The CDR3 runs 14 residues. The TCR originated in a man aged 18 to 35 who received the YFV17D yellow fever vaccine. The chain combines TRBV18 with TRBJ1-1; D is uncertain. Sequenced material: PBMCs, taken less than 6 days after the first yellow fever vaccination. The CDR3 sequence is CASSPISGNTEAFF. Here the CDR3 DNA reads TGTGCCAGCTCTCCCATCTCAGGGAACACTGAAGCTTTCTTT.